This T cell receptor (beta chain) originates from a study of metastatic and nonmetastatic thyroid tumors. The wider study: A comparison of repertoires was made across blood and tumor or nodule tissue from malignant and benign thyroid patients.

Patients were all untreated before their thyroid surgery. Germline-derived CDR1 and CDR2 are KGHDR and SFDVKD. V was clipped by 3 bases and J by 4 bases; unmatched bases: 15. This CDR3 has 18 residues. Study processing details: A papillary thyroid cancer distant-metastasis classifier was built from CDR3 differences across clinicopathological groups. MiXCR re-clonotyped the PCR reads for TCRdb. The V and J calls and clone size come from TCRdb's table, not from the authors' own analysis. The sample has about 39,000 clones; about 19% are singletons. As regards this clone: The antigen is undetermined.

Whole-study results and caveats: Reportedly, malignant thyroid tumors had significantly higher TCR beta diversity than benign nodules, in blood and tumor.

The sample comprised tumor tissue. The receptor was isolated from a female donor with papillary thyroid cancer or a benign thyroid nodule (not recorded which). Some clones in this sample may be carry-over from other donors' samples. The genes are TRBV24-1 and TRBJ1-2, with 8 bases identical to TRBD1. CDR3 loop: CATSDATGQADWGYGYTF. The DNA of the CDR3 is TGTGCCACCAGTGATGCAACGGGACAGGCCGACTGGGGCTATGGCTACACCTTC.